The entry below gives a single T cell receptor beta chain sequence along with its context. Its antigen is still unknown. Per-nucleotide qualities are absent, and no much larger clonotype sits a single base away. The germline V gene encodes CDR1 SGHRS and CDR2 YFSETQ. From the cysteine up to the phenylalanine, the CDR3 has a length of 12 residues. The sequence is cut down to CDR3 DNA, 36 bases in frame from base 1. V drops 4 bases and J drops 7 bases, leaving 9 bases in between. The time point label, as the study defines it: patch test 3, about 24 weeks after DPC sensitization. What the treatment or condition label conveys for this sample: therapeutic diphenylcyclopropenone sensitization with weekly scalp DPC. Blood at each patch-test visit was drawn before the patch test was applied. Patients were eligible if aged 18 to 70, diagnosed with alopecia and judged suitable for DPC therapy, and pregnant patients were excluded. Total RNA was isolated from unfractionated whole blood collected in Tempus Blood RNA tubes.

The data originate from a study of human T cells and chemical hapten exposure (dated by TCRdb to the early 2020s). In terms of the full investigation: For sensitization, 2% DPC in acetone was applied to a roughly 2 cm by roughly 2 cm area of upper inner arm skin. Patients additionally received weekly therapeutic DPC doses to the scalp throughout the roughly 26-week study period. Patch testing on the upper back used Finn chambers containing 0.01% DPC, with scoring done after 6 days according to International Contact Dermatitis Research Group standards. Alopecia areata with under or over 50% scalp involvement, alopecia totalis and alopecia universalis were represented in the patient cohort, which was mostly female. Libraries were combined into a pool for sequencing, and differences in TCR yield between samples came mainly from small differences in library volumes within the pool. The study tracked peripheral blood TCR repertoire changes in vivo during primary and secondary sensitization to the hapten diphenylcyclopropenone (DPC) in alopecia patients. Blood samples were taken from patients before sensitization (week 0) and then at 2, 6 and about 24 weeks after DPC sensitization. For TCR sequencing, blood came from 25 to 35 alopecia patients at anywhere from one to four time points (pre-sensitization, 2, 6 and 24 weeks). What the work shows at the level of the full study, not this receptor alone: Compared with pre-sensitization or healthy control sets, expanded TCRs formed significantly more large CDR3 similarity clusters, which is consistent with antigen-driven responses. Because every patient had alopecia, a presumed autoimmune disease, the patients' immune response might differ from that of healthy individuals. The number of TCRs above 1 in 1000 frequency did not change with DPC sensitization; there was no evidence of global repertoire structure alterations. Repeated subsampling changed both the strength of the expansion versus patch-test correlation and the threshold at which that correlation became significant. The number of PT1 expanded TCRs positively correlated with patch test score, significant at thresholds 8, 16 and 32 but not 4.

Libraries were constructed by RACE. The sample was run on a NextSeq 500. Library preparation attached unique molecular identifiers to individual cDNA molecules for quantitative, reproducible TCR counting. Both TCR alpha and TCR beta chains were sequenced from each blood RNA sample. On the authors' methods: Samples had a median of about 96,000 TCRs, with a range from roughly 23,224 to 700,000. The Decombinator software suite was used to annotate V, J and CDR3 in the TCR reads. For the PS versus PT1 abundance plots, all samples were subsampled to the same number of TCRs (28,000). Expanded TCRs were defined as absent before sensitization and observed at least eight times at the 2-week time point. Clones were called with MiXCR by TCRdb after fastp trimmed the public reads at Q25, and only in-frame beta chains were retained. CDR3 protein sequences are deduplicated, and each keeps its most common genes and DNA. The V and J calls come from TCRdb's annotation, not from the publication. Present in this sample are under 200,000 distinct CDR3 sequences, roughly a quarter of which were seen just once. Under 2.5% of the sample comes from the top ten.

This receptor was taken from a woman aged 18-29 years with alopecia areata. Some clones in this sample may be carry-over from other donors' samples. This specimen was whole blood, taken in connection with sensitization to the hapten diphenylcyclopropenone (DPC). This chain is built from TRBV5-1 and TRBJ2-1, with no reliable assignment of the D segment. The CDR3 reads as follows: CASSASVNEQFF. The nucleotide sequence reads as follows: TGCGCCAGCAGCGCAAGCGTTAATGAGCAGTTCTTC. Beyond the CDR3, the reference TRBV5-1 and TRBJ2-1 genes provide the residues; the full variable domain reads: KAGVTQTPRYLIKTRGQQVTLSCSPISGHRSVSWYQQTPGQGLQFLFEYFSETQRNKGNFPGRFSGRQFSNSRSEMNVSTLELGDSALYLCASSASVNEQFFGPGTRLTVL.